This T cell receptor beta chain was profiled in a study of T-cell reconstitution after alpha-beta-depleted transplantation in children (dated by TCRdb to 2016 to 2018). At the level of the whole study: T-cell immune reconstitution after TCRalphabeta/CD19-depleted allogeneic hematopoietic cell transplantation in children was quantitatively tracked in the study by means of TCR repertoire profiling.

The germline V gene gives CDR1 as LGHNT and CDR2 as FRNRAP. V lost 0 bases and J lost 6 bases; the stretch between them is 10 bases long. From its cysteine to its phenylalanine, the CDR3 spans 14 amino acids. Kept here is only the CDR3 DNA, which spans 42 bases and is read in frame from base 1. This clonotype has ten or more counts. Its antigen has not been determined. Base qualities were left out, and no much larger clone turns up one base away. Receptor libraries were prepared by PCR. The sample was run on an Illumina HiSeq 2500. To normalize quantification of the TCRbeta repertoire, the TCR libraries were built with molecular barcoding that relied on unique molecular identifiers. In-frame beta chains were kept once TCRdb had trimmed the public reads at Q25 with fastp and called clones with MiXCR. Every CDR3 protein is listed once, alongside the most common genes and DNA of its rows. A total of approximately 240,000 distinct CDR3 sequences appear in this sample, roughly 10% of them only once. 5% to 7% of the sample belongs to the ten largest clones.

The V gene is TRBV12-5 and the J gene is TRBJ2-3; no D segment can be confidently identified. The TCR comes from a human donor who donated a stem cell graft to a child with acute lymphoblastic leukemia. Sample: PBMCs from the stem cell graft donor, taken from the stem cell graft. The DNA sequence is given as TGTGCTAGTGGTTTGGTACCCAAGATCGATACGCAGTATTTT. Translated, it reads CASGLVPKIDTQYF.